The 18 T cell receptor beta chains listed next were all sequenced from one sample in a study of siplizumab effects on memory and regulatory T cells. TCRdb's table, derived via immunoSEQ multiplex PCR, lists solely in-frame clones and lacks some. Of more than 95,000 clones in the sample, approximately 94% were seen once. The sequenced material came from CD4+ T cells sorted from blood. The receptors shown here come from a human donor in good health.

This clone was recorded only once. The V call is TRBV9, the J call TRBJ2-1; TRBD2 is a possible D gene (6 bases). This CDR3 spans 13 amino acids. V gave up 2 bases and J gave up 7 bases, with 10 bases separating them. Germline CDR1 SGDLS, CDR2 YYNGEE. The CDR3 protein is CASSVGGVNEQFF. The CDR3 DNA follows: TGTGCCAGCAGCGTCGGGGGAGTTAATGAGCAGTTCTTC. The whole variable domain, filled in from reference TRBV9 and TRBJ2-1, reads DSGVTQTPKHLITATGQRVTLRCSPRSGDLSVYWYQQSLDQGLQFLIQYYNGEERAKGNILERFSAQQFPDLHSELNLSSLELGDSALYFCASSVGGVNEQFFGPGTRLTVL.

V usage is TRBV18 and J usage is TRBJ2-3; no clear D gene. From germline, CDR1 is KGHSH and CDR2 LQKENI. CDR3 length: 17 residues. Trimming removed 4 bases from V and 0 bases from J, with 17 bases in between. The CDR3 region is CASSLYNSQTSTDTQYF. CDR3 bases: TGTGCCAGCTCACTCTACAATTCACAGACAAGCACAGATACGCAGTATTTT.

This chain uses TRBV4-1 with TRBJ2-1; 8 nucleotides match TRBD2. V shed 4 bases and J 5 bases; nucleotides not matched to a gene: 13. Germline CDR1 and CDR2: MGHRA and YSYEKL. The CDR3 sequence is 17 residues long. DNA for the CDR3: TGCGCCAGCAGCCCCCTCCGGGGGGGAGGCTACAACAATGAGCAGTTCTTC. This sequence encodes CASSPLRGGGYNNEQFF.

The chain couples TRBV29-1 to TRBJ2-7; possible D gene TRBD2, 5 bases. This CDR3 has 17 amino acids. V was trimmed by 4 bases and J by 4 bases, leaving 26 bases between them. In germline, CDR1 is SQVTM, CDR2 ANQGSEA. CDR3 protein: CSVADFHEGGWKYEQYF. CDR3 in DNA: TGCAGCGTTGCCGATTTTCACGAAGGAGGCTGGAAATACGAGCAGTACTTC.

The chain uses TRBV6-5 and TRBJ1-2, with D possibly TRBD1 on 6 matching bases. The length of the CDR3 is 13 residues. V was pared by 6 bases and J by 5 bases, with 13 bases between. From germline, CDR1 is MNHEY and CDR2 SVGAGI. CDR3 residues: CASSPLRGYGYTF. CDR3 nucleotide sequence: TGTGCCAGCAGCCCACTAAGGGGGTATGGCTACACCTTC.

This clone was observed once. V and J are TRBV19 and TRBJ2-2, with 8 bases identical to TRBD2. The CDR3 loop spans 20 amino acids. Unmatched junction bases numbered 19, after V lost 7 bases and J lost 0 bases. Germline CDR1 reads LNHDA; CDR2 reads SQIVND (reference sequence). This chain's CDR3 is CASITWSASGRDSNTGELFF. CDR3 sequence (DNA): TGTGCCAGTATCACCTGGTCGGCTAGCGGGCGAGATTCGAACACCGGGGAGCTGTTTTTT.

The rearrangement uses TRBV29-1 and TRBJ2-3, with TRBD2 matching over 11 bases. The V segment lost 5 bases and the J segment 3 bases; nucleotides outside the gene matches: 7. Per germline, CDR1 SQVTM and CDR2 ANQGSEA. The CDR3 is 15 residues long. The CDR3 sequence is CSVKGLAGRTDTQYF. CDR3 nucleotides: TGCAGCGTTAAAGGACTAGCGGGTCGGACAGATACGCAGTATTTT.

The sample holds one count of this clone. This chain links TRBV4-2 with TRBJ1-5; D is possibly TRBD1 (5 bases). There are 14 residues in the CDR3. V dropped 0 bases and J dropped 5 bases, with 8 bases sitting between them. CDR1 and CDR2 from the germline V gene are LGHNA and YNFKEQ. In DNA form, the CDR3 reads TGTGCCAGCAGCCAAGATCAGGGATATCAGCCCCAGCATTTT. Residues: CASSQDQGYQPQHF.

The gene calls are TRBV7-2 and TRBJ2-2; D gene ambiguous. Trimming stripped 5 bases from V and 4 bases from J, with 8 bases between. The length of the CDR3 is 13 residues. Germline V CDR1 and CDR2: SGHTA, FQGNSA. The chain's CDR3 is CASSPRSTGELFF. The CDR3 nucleotides are TGTGCCAGCAGCCCCAGAAGCACCGGGGAGCTGTTTTTT.

V is TRBV19 and J is TRBJ2-5; 7 bases are shared with TRBD2. V lost 5 bases to trimming and J lost 2 bases; unmatched junction nucleotides: 14. The germline V gene has CDR1 LNHDA and CDR2 SQIVND (reference sequence). This CDR3 contains 17 residues. The CDR3 nucleotides are TGTGCCAGTAGTCGTCGCTCCGGGACTACCTTACAAGAGACCCAGTACTTC. Its protein is CASSRRSGTTLQETQYF.

The rearrangement joins TRBV5-1 to TRBJ2-7; possibly TRBD1 for D (6 bases). This CDR3 region has 13 residues. Looked up from germline, CDR1 is SGHRS and CDR2 is YFSETQ. Trimming took off 4 bases at V and 5 bases at J, with 13 bases between the two ends. The CDR3 DNA follows: TGCGCCAGCAGCCTGACAGGTCCCCACGAGCAGTACTTC. Protein: CASSLTGPHEQYF.

The chain recombines TRBV19 with TRBJ2-3, with 11 positions matching TRBD2. This CDR3 comprises 16 residues. CDR1 and CDR2 from the germline V gene are LNHDA and SQIVND (reference sequence). Germline trimming cut 5 bases from V and 8 bases from J; bases unmatched to any gene: 12. The CDR3 bases are TGTGCCAGTAGTCCGCCGGGCCTAGCGGGGGGAGTTACGCAGTATTTT. It translates to CASSPPGLAGGVTQYF. The full variable domain, its missing parts supplied by reference TRBV19 and TRBJ2-3, is DGGITQSPKYLFRKEGQNVTLSCEQNLNHDAMYWYRQDPGQGLRLIYYSQIVNDFQKGDIAEGYSVSREKKESFPLTVTSAQKNPTAFYLCASSPPGLAGGVTQYFGPGTRLTVL.

V gene TRBV1 combines with J gene TRBJ1-2. TRBV1 is a documented pseudogene. This CDR3 region has 16 residues. The CDR3 sequence is CTSSQDLAAYNYGYTF. In nucleotides, the CDR3 is TGCACCAGCAGCCAAGATCTAGCAGCGTATAACTATGGCTACACCTTC.

The chain carries TRBV15 and TRBJ2-1, with a tentative D call TRBD2 (6 bases). Germline assignment: CDR1 LNHNV and CDR2 YYDKDF (reference sequence). This CDR3 region has 16 residues. Deletions cut 3 bases from V and 5 bases from J, with 17 bases between. The CDR3 coding sequence is TGTGCCACCAGCAGCCAGGAGGGCCTAATCCACAATGAGCAGTTCTTC. As protein: CATSSQEGLIHNEQFF.

The rearrangement joins TRBV28 to TRBJ1-1; D might be TRBD1 (6 bases). The CDR3 loop spans 14 amino acids. CDR1 and CDR2 from the germline V gene are MDHEN and SYDVKM. Trimming pared 6 bases from V and 1 base from J, leaving 12 bases between. The CDR3 spells CASRLGAPNTEAFF. The CDR3 DNA sequence: TGTGCCAGCAGATTGGGGGCCCCGAACACTGAAGCTTTCTTT.

The chain carries TRBV7-2 and TRBJ1-3; D is uncertain. The V end lost 6 bases, the J end lost 0 bases, and 9 bases lay between the germline ends. There are 14 residues in the CDR3. Germline assignment: CDR1 SGHTA and CDR2 FQGNSA. CDR3 sequence: CASSPGSSGNTIYF. In nucleotides, the CDR3 is TGTGCCAGCAGTCCGGGGTCCTCTGGAAACACCATATATTTT.

A single count supports this clone. The chain combines TRBV7-2 with TRBJ1-5; TRBD1 aligns across 10 bases. V lost 1 base, J lost 6 bases, and 3 bases stayed unmatched. There are 15 residues in the CDR3. CDR1 SGHTA and CDR2 FQGNSA come from the germline V gene. The CDR3, as DNA: TGTGCCAGCAGCTTAGGAGGGACAGGGGCTCAGCCCCAGCATTTT. This codes for CASSLGGTGAQPQHF. Supplemented by reference TRBV7-2 and TRBJ1-5, the full variable domain reads GAGVSQSPSNKVTEKGKDVELRCDPISGHTALYWYRQSLGQGLEFLIYFQGNSAPDKSGLPSDRFSAERTGGSVSTLTIQRTQQEDSAVYLCASSLGGTGAQPQHFGDGTRLSIL.

The chain joins TRBV19 to TRBJ1-2; D remains ambiguous. Germline V CDR1 and CDR2: LNHDA, SQIVND (reference sequence). V was cut by 0 bases and J by 6 bases, with 11 bases left in between. The CDR3 covers 14 residues. CDR3 protein: CASSIDGTSDGYTF. The CDR3 DNA reads as TGTGCCAGTAGTATAGATGGAACTAGCGATGGCTACACCTTC.